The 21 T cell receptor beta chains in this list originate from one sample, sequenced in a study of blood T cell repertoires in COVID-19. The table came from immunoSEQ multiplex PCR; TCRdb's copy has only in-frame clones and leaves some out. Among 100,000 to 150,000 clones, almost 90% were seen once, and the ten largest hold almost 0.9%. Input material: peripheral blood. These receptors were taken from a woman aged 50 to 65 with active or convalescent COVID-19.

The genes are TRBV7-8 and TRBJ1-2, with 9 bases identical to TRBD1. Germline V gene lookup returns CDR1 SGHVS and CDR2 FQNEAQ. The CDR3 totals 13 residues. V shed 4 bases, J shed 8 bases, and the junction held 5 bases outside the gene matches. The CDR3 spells CASSSGQGRGYTF. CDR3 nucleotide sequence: TGTGCCAGCAGCTCCGGACAGGGGCGCGGCTACACCTTC.

For the CDR3, the DNA is TGCAGTGCTAGTTCCAGTTCGGGAAACGAGCAGTACTTC. It specifies CSASSSSGNEQYF. The chain combines TRBV20-1 with TRBJ2-7; a possible D gene is TRBD2 (5 bases). The V end lost 3 bases, the J end lost 5 bases, and 14 bases lay between the germline ends. This CDR3 region has 13 residues. Per the germline V gene, CDR1 is DFQATT and CDR2 is SNEGSKA (reference sequence).

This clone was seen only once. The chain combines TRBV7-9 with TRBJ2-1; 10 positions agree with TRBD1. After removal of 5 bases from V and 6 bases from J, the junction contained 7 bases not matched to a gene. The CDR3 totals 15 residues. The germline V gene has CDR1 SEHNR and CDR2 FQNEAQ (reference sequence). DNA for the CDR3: TGTGCCAGCAGCGAGGGACAGGGGAGCGGCAATGAGCAGTTCTTC. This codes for CASSEGQGSGNEQFF.

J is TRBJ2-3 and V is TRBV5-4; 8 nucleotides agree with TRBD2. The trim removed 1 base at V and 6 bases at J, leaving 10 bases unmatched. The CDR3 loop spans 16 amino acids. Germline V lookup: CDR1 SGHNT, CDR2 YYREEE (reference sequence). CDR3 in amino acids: CASSLKAGEESDTQYF. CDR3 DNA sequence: TGTGCCAGCAGCTTGAAAGCGGGAGAGGAGTCGGATACGCAGTATTTT.

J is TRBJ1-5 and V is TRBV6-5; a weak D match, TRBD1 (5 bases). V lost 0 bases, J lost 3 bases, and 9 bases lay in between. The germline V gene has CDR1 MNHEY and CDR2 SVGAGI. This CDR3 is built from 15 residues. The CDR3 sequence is CASSYSSRANQPQHF. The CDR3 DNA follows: TGTGCCAGCAGTTACTCGAGCAGGGCCAATCAGCCCCAGCATTTT.

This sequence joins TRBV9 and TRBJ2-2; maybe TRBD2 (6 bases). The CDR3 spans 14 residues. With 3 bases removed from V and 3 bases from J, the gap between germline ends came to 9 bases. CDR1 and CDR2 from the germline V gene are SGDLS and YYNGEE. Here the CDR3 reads CASSAWGDTGELFF. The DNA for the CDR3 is TGTGCCAGCAGCGCCTGGGGGGACACCGGGGAGCTGTTTTTT.

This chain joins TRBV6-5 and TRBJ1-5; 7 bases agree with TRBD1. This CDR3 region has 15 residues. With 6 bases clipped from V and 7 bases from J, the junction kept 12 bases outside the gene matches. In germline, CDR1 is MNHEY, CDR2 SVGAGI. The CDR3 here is CASRNLGQMDQPQHF. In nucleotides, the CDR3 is TGTGCCAGCAGGAACCTGGGACAGATGGACCAGCCCCAGCATTTT.

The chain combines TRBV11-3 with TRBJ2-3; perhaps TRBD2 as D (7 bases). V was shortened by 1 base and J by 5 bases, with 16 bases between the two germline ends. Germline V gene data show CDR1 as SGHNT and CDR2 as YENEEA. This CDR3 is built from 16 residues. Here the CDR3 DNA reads TGTGCCAGCAGCTTAGCGGGGGGCGACAGTGGAGATACGCAGTATTTT. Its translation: CASSLAGGDSGDTQYF.

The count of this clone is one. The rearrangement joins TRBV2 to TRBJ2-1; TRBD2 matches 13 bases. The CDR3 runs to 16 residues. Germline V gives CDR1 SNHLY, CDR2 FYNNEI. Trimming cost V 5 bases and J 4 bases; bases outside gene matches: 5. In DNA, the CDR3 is TGTGCCAGCAGTCGACTAGCGGGGGGCTTATACAATGAGCAGTTCTTC. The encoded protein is CASSRLAGGLYNEQFF.

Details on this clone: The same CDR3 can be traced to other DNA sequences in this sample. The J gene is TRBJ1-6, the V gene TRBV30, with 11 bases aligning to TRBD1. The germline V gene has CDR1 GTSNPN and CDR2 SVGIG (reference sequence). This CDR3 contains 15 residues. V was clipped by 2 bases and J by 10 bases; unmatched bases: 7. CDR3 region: CAWSPKGTGGSPLHF. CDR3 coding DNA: TGTGCCTGGAGTCCCAAGGGGACAGGGGGATCACCCCTCCACTTT.

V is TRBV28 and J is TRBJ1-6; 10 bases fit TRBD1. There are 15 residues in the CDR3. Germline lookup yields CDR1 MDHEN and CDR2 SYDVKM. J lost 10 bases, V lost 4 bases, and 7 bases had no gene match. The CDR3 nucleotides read TGTGCCAGCAGTTCCGCCGGGACAGGGGAGTCACCCCTCCACTTT. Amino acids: CASSSAGTGESPLHF.

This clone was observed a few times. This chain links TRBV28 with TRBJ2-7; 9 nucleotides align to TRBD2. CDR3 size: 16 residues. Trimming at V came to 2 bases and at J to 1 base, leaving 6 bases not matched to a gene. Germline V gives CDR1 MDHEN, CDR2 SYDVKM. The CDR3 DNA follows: TGTGCCAGCAGTTTAGCGAGGCTAGCGGGGTCCTACGAGCAGTACTTC. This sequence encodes CASSLARLAGSYEQYF.

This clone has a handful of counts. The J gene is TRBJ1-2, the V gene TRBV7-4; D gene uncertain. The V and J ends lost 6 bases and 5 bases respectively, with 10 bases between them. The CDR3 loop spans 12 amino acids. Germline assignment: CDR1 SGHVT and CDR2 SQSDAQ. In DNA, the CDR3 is TGTGCCAGCAGTCCAACAAATTATGGCTACACCTTC. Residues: CASSPTNYGYTF.

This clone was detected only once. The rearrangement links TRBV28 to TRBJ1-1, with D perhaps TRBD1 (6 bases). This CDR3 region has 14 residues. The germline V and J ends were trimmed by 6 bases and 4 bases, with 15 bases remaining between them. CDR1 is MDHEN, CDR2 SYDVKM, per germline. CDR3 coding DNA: TGTGCCAGCAGCCTGACAGGTGGGTCCACTGAAGCTTTCTTT. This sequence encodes CASSLTGGSTEAFF.

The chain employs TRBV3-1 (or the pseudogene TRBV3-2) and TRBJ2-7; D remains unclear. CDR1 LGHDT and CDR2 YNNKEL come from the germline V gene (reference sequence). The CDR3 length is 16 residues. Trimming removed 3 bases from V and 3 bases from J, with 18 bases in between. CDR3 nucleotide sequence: TGTGCCAGCAGCCAGAGAATTGGGCTATTGATCTACGAGCAGTACTTC. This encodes CASSQRIGLLIYEQYF.

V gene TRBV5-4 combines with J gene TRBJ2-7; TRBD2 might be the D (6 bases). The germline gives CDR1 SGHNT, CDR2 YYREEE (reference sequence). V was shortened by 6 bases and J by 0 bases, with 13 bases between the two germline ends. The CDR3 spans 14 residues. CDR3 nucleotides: TGTGCCAGCACTGGCGGGGCTAGCTCCTACGAGCAGTACTTC. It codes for CASTGGASSYEQYF.

The CDR3 protein is CASSIAPSGRQGEQFF. The CDR3 bases are TGTGCCAGTAGTATAGCCCCTAGCGGGAGGCAAGGGGAGCAGTTCTTC. J is TRBJ2-1 and V is TRBV19; 11 nucleotides line up with TRBD2. V lost 1 base, J lost 10 bases, and 9 bases stayed unmatched. The CDR3 is 16 amino acids. The germline CDR1 and CDR2 sequences are LNHDA and SQIVND (reference sequence).

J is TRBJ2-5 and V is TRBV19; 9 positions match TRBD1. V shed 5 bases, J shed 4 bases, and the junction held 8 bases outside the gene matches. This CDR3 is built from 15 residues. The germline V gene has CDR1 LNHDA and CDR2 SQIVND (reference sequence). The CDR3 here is CASSAGTGRRETQYF. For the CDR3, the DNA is TGTGCCAGTAGTGCCGGGACAGGGAGGAGAGAGACCCAGTACTTC. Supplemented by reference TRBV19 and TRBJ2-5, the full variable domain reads DGGITQSPKYLFRKEGQNVTLSCEQNLNHDAMYWYRQDPGQGLRLIYYSQIVNDFQKGDIAEGYSVSREKKESFPLTVTSAQKNPTAFYLCASSAGTGRRETQYFGPGTRLLVL.

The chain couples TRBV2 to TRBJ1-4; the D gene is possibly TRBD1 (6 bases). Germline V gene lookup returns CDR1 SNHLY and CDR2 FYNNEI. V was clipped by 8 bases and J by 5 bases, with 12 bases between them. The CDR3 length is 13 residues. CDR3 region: CASQRTENEKLFF. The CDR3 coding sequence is TGTGCCAGCCAACGGACAGAAAATGAAAAACTGTTTTTT.

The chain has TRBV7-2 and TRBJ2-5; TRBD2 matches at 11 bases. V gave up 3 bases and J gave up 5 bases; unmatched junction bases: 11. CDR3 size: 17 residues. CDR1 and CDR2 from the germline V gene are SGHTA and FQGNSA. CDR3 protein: CASSLGGLAVRRETQYF. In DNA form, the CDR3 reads TGTGCCAGCAGCTTGGGGGGACTAGCGGTTCGTCGGGAGACCCAGTACTTC.

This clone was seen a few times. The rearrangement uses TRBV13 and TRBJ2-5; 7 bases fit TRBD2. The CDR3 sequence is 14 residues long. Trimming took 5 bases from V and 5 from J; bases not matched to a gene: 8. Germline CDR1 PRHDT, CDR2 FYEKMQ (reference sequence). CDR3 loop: CASSPRGTRETQYF. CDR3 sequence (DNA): TGTGCCAGCAGCCCGCGGGGGACTCGGGAGACCCAGTACTTC. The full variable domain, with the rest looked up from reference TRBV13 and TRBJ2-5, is AAGVIQSPRHLIKEKRETATLKCYPIPRHDTVYWYQQGPGQDPQFLISFYEKMQSDKGSIPDRFSAQQFSDYHSELNMSSLELGDSALYFCASSPRGTRETQYFGPGTRLLVL.